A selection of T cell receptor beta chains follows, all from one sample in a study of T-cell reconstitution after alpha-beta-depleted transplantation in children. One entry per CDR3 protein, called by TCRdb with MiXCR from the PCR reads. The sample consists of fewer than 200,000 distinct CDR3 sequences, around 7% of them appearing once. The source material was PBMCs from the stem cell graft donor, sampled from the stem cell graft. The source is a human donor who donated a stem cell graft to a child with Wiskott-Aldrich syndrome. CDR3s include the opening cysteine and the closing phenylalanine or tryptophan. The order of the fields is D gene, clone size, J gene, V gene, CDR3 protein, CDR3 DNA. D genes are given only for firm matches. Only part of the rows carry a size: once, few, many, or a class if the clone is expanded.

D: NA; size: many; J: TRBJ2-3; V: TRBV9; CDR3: CASSVVGDTQYF; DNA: TGTGCCAGCAGCGTAGTTGGGGATACGCAGTATTTT
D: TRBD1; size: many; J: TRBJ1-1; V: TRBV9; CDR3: CASSVIDRGGTEAFF; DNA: TGTGCCAGCAGCGTGATTGACAGGGGTGGCACTGAAGCTTTCTTT
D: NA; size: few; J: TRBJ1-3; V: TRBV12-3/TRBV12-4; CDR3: CASSSPGSGNTTYF; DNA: TGTGCCAGCAGTTCCCCAGGCTCTGGAAACACCACATATTTT
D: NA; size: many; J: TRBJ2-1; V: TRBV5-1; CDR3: CASSLDTSSYNEQFF; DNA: TGCGCCAGCAGCTTGGATACCTCCTCCTACAATGAGCAGTTCTTC
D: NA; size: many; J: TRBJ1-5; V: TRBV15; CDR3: CATSRDRGLGSSNQPQHF; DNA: TGTGCCACCAGCAGAGATAGGGGGTTGGGAAGTAGCAATCAGCCCCAGCATTTT
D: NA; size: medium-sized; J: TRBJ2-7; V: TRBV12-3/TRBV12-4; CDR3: CASSYFRWAGLAYEQYF; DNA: TGTGCCAGCAGTTATTTCCGGTGGGCAGGGCTGGCCTACGAGCAGTACTTC
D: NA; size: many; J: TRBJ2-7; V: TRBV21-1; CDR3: CASSKRRWRRASLIQYEQYF; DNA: TGTGCCAGCAGCAAACGACGCTGGCGGAGGGCATCCCTAATACAATACGAGCAGTACTTC
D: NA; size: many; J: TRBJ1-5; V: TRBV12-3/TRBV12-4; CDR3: CASSFGDLNQPQHF; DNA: TGTGCCAGCAGTTTCGGGGACTTGAATCAGCCCCAGCATTTT
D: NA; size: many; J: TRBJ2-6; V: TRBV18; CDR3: CASSPGAGANVLTF; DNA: TGTGCCAGCTCACCAGGGGCTGGGGCCAACGTCCTGACTTTC
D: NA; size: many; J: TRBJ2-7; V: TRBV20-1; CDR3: CSAPTSAEQYF; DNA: TGCAGTGCTCCGACTAGTGCCGAGCAGTACTTC
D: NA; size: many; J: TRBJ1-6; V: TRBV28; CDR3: CASRQGGDNSPLHF; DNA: TGTGCCAGCAGGCAGGGCGGCGATAATTCACCCCTCCACTTT
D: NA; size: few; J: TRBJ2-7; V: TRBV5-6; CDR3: CASSEEHSYEQYF; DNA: TGTGCCAGCAGCGAAGAACACTCCTACGAGCAGTACTTC
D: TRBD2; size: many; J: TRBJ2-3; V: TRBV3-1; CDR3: CASSQGKPGLAGGPRTDTQYF; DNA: TGTGCCAGCAGCCAGGGAAAGCCGGGACTAGCGGGAGGGCCGCGCACAGATACGCAGTATTTT
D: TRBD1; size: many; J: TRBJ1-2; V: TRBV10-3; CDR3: CAISGPLGQGLGNGYTF; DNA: TGTGCCATCAGTGGACCTTTGGGACAGGGTCTAGGGAACGGCTACACCTTC
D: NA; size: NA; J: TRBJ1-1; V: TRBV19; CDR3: CASSADRTHPEAFF; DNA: TGTGCCAGTAGTGCCGACAGGACCCATCCTGAAGCTTTCTTT
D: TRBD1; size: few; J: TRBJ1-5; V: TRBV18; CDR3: CASSTGAQSNQPQHF; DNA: TGTGCCAGCTCAACAGGGGCCCAGTCCAATCAGCCCCAGCATTTT
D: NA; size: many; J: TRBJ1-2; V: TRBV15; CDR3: CATSREEGIGAYGYTF; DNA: TGTGCCACCAGCAGAGAGGAGGGGATCGGGGCATATGGCTACACCTTC
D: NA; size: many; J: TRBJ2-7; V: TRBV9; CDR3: CASSVRSDLNYEQYF; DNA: TGTGCCAGCAGCGTAAGAAGTGACTTAAACTACGAGCAGTACTTC
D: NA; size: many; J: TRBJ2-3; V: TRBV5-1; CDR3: CASSLTDSTDTQYF; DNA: TGCGCCAGCAGCTTAACAGATAGCACAGATACGCAGTATTTT
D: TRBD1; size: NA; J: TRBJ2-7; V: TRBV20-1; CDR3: CSAIRGQGAYEQYF; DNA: TGCAGTGCTATTCGGGGACAGGGGGCTTATGAGCAGTACTTC
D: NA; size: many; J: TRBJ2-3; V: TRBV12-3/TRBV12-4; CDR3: CATSSWESTDTQYF; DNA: TGTGCCACTTCGTCCTGGGAGAGCACAGATACGCAGTATTTT
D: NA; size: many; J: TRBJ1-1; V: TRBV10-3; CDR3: CAIRRGADTEAFF; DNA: TGTGCCATCAGACGAGGTGCGGACACTGAAGCTTTCTTT
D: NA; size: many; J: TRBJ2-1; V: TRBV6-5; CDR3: CASSLSWTVDNEQFF; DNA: TGTGCCAGCAGTCTCTCCTGGACAGTAGACAATGAGCAGTTCTTC
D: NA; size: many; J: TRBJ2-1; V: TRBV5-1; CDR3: CASSHGSSYNEQFF; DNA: TGCGCCAGCAGCCACGGTAGCTCCTACAATGAGCAGTTCTTC
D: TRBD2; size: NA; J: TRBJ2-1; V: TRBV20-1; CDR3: CSARLPLGLAARNEQFF; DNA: TGCAGTGCTAGACTGCCTCTGGGACTAGCGGCCCGTAATGAGCAGTTCTTC
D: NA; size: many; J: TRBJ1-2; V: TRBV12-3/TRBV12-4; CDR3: CASSPRGDYGYTF; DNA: TGTGCCAGCAGTCCGCGGGGGGACTATGGCTACACCTTC
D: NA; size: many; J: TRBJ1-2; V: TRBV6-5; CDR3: CASSPGTYGYTF; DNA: TGTGCCAGCAGTCCAGGGACATATGGCTACACCTTC
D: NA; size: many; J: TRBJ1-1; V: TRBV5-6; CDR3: CASSPMLGPTEMNTEAFF; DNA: TGTGCCAGCAGCCCGATGTTGGGCCCTACGGAGATGAACACTGAAGCTTTCTTT
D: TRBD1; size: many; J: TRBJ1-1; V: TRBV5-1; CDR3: CASSWKGTGLMNTEAFF; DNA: TGCGCCAGCAGCTGGAAGGGGACAGGCCTCATGAACACTGAAGCTTTCTTT
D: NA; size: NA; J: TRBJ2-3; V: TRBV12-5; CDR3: CASGLASGADTQYF; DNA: TGTGCTAGTGGTTTGGCCTCAGGGGCAGATACGCAGTATTTT
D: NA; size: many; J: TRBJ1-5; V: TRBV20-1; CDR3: CSAQRLGRVMDNQPQHF; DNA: TGCAGTGCTCAGCGCCTCGGTCGGGTCATGGACAATCAGCCCCAGCATTTT
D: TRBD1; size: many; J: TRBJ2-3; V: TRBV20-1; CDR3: CSATITGGFTDTQYF; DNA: TGCAGTGCTACTATCACAGGGGGATTCACAGATACGCAGTATTTT
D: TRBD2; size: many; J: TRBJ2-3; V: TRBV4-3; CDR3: CASSHPGGPGKKDTQYF; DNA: TGCGCCAGCAGCCATCCGGGAGGGCCGGGTAAGAAAGATACGCAGTATTTT
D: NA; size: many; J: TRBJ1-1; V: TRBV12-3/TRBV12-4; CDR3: CASSLRGNTEAFF; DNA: TGTGCCAGCAGTTTGAGGGGTAACACTGAAGCTTTCTTT
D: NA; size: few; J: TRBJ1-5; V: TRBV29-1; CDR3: CSVAKGVGQPQHF; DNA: TGCAGCGTTGCGAAGGGAGTAGGTCAGCCCCAGCATTTT
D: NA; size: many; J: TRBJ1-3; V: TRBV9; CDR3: CASSVGTVGNTIYF; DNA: TGTGCCAGCAGCGTCGGGACCGTCGGAAACACCATATATTTT
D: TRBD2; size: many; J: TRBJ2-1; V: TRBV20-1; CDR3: CSAPRPGLALDEQFF; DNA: TGCAGTGCCCCTAGGCCGGGACTAGCGCTCGATGAGCAGTTCTTC
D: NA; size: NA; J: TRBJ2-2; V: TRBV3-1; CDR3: CASSQADRGAGNTGELFF; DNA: TGTGCCAGCAGCCAAGCGGATCGGGGGGCTGGGAACACCGGGGAGCTGTTTTTT
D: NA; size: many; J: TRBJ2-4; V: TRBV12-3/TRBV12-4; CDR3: CASRLTVDKNIQYF; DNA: TGTGCCAGCAGGTTGACAGTCGACAAAAACATTCAGTACTTC
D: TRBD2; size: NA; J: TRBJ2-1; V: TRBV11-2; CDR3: CASRPGLAVWEQFF; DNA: TGTGCCAGCAGGCCGGGACTAGCGGTTTGGGAGCAGTTCTTC
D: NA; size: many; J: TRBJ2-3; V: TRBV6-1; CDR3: CASSAGFLMDTQYF; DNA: TGTGCCAGCAGTGCCGGATTTCTAATGGATACGCAGTATTTT
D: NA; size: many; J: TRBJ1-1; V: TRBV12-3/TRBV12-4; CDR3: CASSSALREAFF; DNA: TGTGCCAGCAGTTCGGCCCTCAGGGAAGCTTTCTTT
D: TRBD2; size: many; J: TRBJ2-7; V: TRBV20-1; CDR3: CSARAPSGGPSYEQYF; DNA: TGCAGTGCTAGAGCCCCTAGCGGGGGGCCCTCCTACGAGCAGTACTTC
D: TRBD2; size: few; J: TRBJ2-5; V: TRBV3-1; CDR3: CASSQGILAGGQETQYF; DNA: TGTGCCAGCAGCCAAGGTATACTAGCGGGGGGCCAAGAGACCCAGTACTTC
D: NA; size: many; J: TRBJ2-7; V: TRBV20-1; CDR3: CSARDLESPYEQYF; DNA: TGCAGTGCTAGAGATCTTGAATCCCCCTACGAGCAGTACTTC
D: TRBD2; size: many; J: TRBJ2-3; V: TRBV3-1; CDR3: CASSRIGLGDTQYF; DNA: TGTGCCAGCAGCCGGATAGGACTAGGGGATACGCAGTATTTT